The 17 T cell receptor beta chains in this list originate from one sample, sequenced in a study of T cell responses to AZD1222 COVID-19 vaccine. Method: immunoSEQ multiplex PCR; TCRdb's copy keeps in-frame clones and lacks some. This sample has roughly 98,000 clones, with roughly 86% found just once. This specimen was peripheral blood, taken 28 days after the second AZD1222 dose. Source of these receptors: an adult who received the AZD1222 COVID-19 vaccine.

This chain connects TRBV5-1 to TRBJ1-5; D is perhaps TRBD1 (5 bases). There are 14 residues in the CDR3. V was shortened by 0 bases and J by 5 bases, with 9 bases between the two germline ends. In germline, CDR1 is SGHRS, CDR2 YFSETQ. The CDR3 region has the DNA TGCGCCAGCAGCTTGGACGGCAGGGATCAGCCCCAGCATTTT. It codes for CASSLDGRDQPQHF.

The chain recombines TRBV19 with TRBJ1-2, with D perhaps matching TRBD1 (5 bases). Per the germline V gene, CDR1 is LNHDA and CDR2 is SQIVND (reference sequence). The CDR3 is 11 residues long. V lost 8 bases to trimming and J lost 5 bases, with 9 bases between them. The CDR3 protein is CASSGKYGYTF. CDR3 nucleotide sequence: TGTGCCAGTTCAGGGAAGTATGGCTACACCTTC. The variable domain in full, completed from reference TRBV19 and TRBJ1-2, reads DGGITQSPKYLFRKEGQNVTLSCEQNLNHDAMYWYRQDPGQGLRLIYYSQIVNDFQKGDIAEGYSVSREKKESFPLTVTSAQKNPTAFYLCASSGKYGYTFGSGTRLTVV.

The genes are TRBV19 and TRBJ2-1; TRBD1 aligns across 10 bases. CDR1 and CDR2 (germline): LNHDA, SQIVND (reference sequence). This CDR3 contains 13 residues. J was trimmed by 12 bases and V by 11 bases; bases with no gene match: 13. In DNA form, the CDR3 reads TGTGCCTCTGAACGGGGACAGGGGAATCGGCAGTTCTTC. This encodes CASERGQGNRQFF.

The V gene is TRBV19, the J gene TRBJ1-1, with 7 bases aligning to TRBD1. Germline V gives CDR1 LNHDA, CDR2 SQIVND (reference sequence). This CDR3 has 15 residues. Losses at the gene ends were 1 base for V and 3 bases for J; bases not matched to a gene: 5. In DNA, the CDR3 is TGTGCCAGTAGTATAGTTGAGGGGGCGGACACTGAAGCTTTCTTT. This gives the protein CASSIVEGADTEAFF.

V and J are TRBV27 and TRBJ2-7, with TRBD1 identical over 7 bases. Germline V lookup: CDR1 MNHEY, CDR2 SMNVEV (reference sequence). Unmatched junction bases numbered 8, after V lost 3 bases and J lost 6 bases. The CDR3 has 14 residues. The CDR3 loop reads CASSFDTGVREQYF. The DNA of the CDR3 is TGTGCCAGCAGTTTTGACACAGGGGTGCGCGAGCAGTACTTC.

The chain uses TRBV5-6 and TRBJ2-5; 7 nucleotides align to TRBD2. This CDR3 spans 17 amino acids. V shed 1 base and J 1 base; nucleotides not matched to a gene: 10. CDR1 and CDR2 from the germline V gene are SGHDT and YYEEEE. CDR3 bases: TGTGCCAGCAGCTTGATGGGACGGGAGGCTACCCAAGAGACCCAGTACTTC. Its protein product is CASSLMGREATQETQYF.

The rearrangement links TRBV6-5 to TRBJ1-6, with D perhaps matching TRBD1 (5 bases). The CDR3 consists of 16 residues. Germline values: CDR1 MNHEY, CDR2 SVGAGI. Trimming left V 2 bases short and J 7 bases short, with 15 bases between. This CDR3 reads CASSYLRTRANSPLHF. The CDR3 DNA reads as TGTGCCAGCAGTTACCTCCGGACAAGGGCCAATTCACCCCTCCACTTT.

J is TRBJ2-7 and V is TRBV28; D may correspond to TRBD1 or TRBD2 (5 bases each). The ends were cut back, 4 bases at V and 3 bases at J, with 16 bases in the middle. This CDR3 region has 15 residues. CDR1 is MDHEN and CDR2 is SYDVKM in the germline V gene. The CDR3 sequence is CASSSSGTVNYEQYF. As DNA, the CDR3 is TGTGCCAGCAGTTCGTCCGGGACGGTTAACTACGAGCAGTACTTC. The full variable domain, in which reference TRBV28 and TRBJ2-7 provide the parts outside the CDR3, is DVKVTQSSRYLVKRTGEKVFLECVQDMDHENMFWYRQDPGLGLRLIYFSYDVKMKEKGDIPEGYSVSREKKERFSLILESASTNQTSMYLCASSSSGTVNYEQYFGPGTRLTVT.

The chain is built from TRBV9 and TRBJ2-1; 10 bases are a match to TRBD1. With 4 bases clipped from V and 7 bases from J, the junction kept 8 bases outside the gene matches. The germline V gene encodes CDR1 SGDLS and CDR2 YYNGEE. This CDR3 contains 15 residues. CDR3 DNA sequence: TGTGCCAGCAGCCCCCGACAGGGGGCTGGAAATGAGCAGTTCTTC. Translation gives CASSPRQGAGNEQFF.

The rearrangement joins TRBV12-3 or TRBV12-4 to TRBJ1-6; D gene unclear. The CDR3 is 12 residues long. V was pared by 3 bases and J by 10 bases, with 7 bases between. DNA for the CDR3: TGTGCCAGCAGTTTGGAGGTATCACCCCTCCACTTT. The encoded protein is CASSLEVSPLHF.

The V and J genes are TRBV12-5 and TRBJ1-6, with TRBD1 as a possible D gene (5 bases). Germline V lookup: CDR1 LGHNT, CDR2 FRNRAP. The CDR3 sequence is 17 residues long. Trimming removed 2 bases from V and 4 bases from J, with 15 bases in between. The CDR3 region has the DNA TGTGCTAGTGGTTTGTACCAGGGAACATCGTATAATTCACCCCTCCACTTT. It codes for CASGLYQGTSYNSPLHF.

The rearrangement links TRBV9 to TRBJ2-5; D unresolved. Germline loops: CDR1 SGDLS, CDR2 YYNGEE. The CDR3 loop spans 15 amino acids. V was clipped by 0 bases and J by 0 bases, with 9 bases between them. The CDR3 protein is CASSVGNTNQETQYF. CDR3 coding DNA: TGTGCCAGCAGCGTAGGAAACACAAACCAAGAGACCCAGTACTTC.

The gene calls are TRBV21-1 and TRBJ2-1; the D call in the table, TRBD2, was not verified against the DNA. TRBV21-1 is a pseudogene. CDR3 size: 15 residues. CDR3 protein: CASSQRGTSGEQQFF. CDR3 sequence (DNA): TGTGCCAGCAGCCAAAGGGGGACTAGCGGAGAACAACAGTTCTTC.

V usage is TRBV5-1 and J usage is TRBJ1-1; maybe TRBD1 (5 bases). The V and J ends lost 0 bases and 5 bases respectively, with 11 bases between them. CDR3 length: 14 residues. Germline lookup yields CDR1 SGHRS and CDR2 YFSETQ. The CDR3 spells CASSLVVRDTEAFF. The CDR3 DNA is TGCGCCAGCAGCTTGGTGGTCAGGGATACTGAAGCTTTCTTT.

This sequence joins TRBV9 and TRBJ2-7; no reliable D call. V shed 9 bases and J shed 12 bases, with 16 bases lying between them. This CDR3 contains 10 residues. Germline V gene lookup returns CDR1 SGDLS and CDR2 YYNGEE. This CDR3 is CANTPPSTYF. CDR3 bases: TGTGCCAACACACCCCCGAGCACGTACTTC.

The rearrangement links TRBV7-9 to TRBJ1-4; 9 bases fit TRBD1. Germline V gives CDR1 SEHNR, CDR2 FQNEAQ (reference sequence). Germline trimming cut 6 bases from V and 7 bases from J; bases unmatched to any gene: 9. This CDR3 is 15 amino acids long. The CDR3 loop is CASSSLQGAREKLFF. The CDR3 DNA is TGTGCCAGCAGTTCCCTACAGGGGGCTCGTGAAAAACTGTTTTTT.

This chain links TRBV6-5 with TRBJ2-5; 8 nucleotides match TRBD1. V shed 0 bases and J 5 bases; nucleotides not matched to a gene: 5. In germline, CDR1 is MNHEY, CDR2 SVGAGI. This CDR3 spans 15 amino acids. This chain's CDR3 is CASSYSRQGAETQYF. CDR3 nucleotide sequence: TGTGCCAGCAGTTACTCTCGGCAGGGGGCGGAGACCCAGTACTTC.